This T cell receptor (beta chain) was profiled in a study of T cells after yellow fever vaccination. Study results and limitations: The study re-detected most primary-vaccination clones after the booster (roughly 95% CD4, 88% CD8). Abundant clonotypes from the bulk population could contaminate FACS-sorted repertoires. The secondary T-cell response peaked on day 5, not day 15, but was weaker.

Many counts were recorded for this clonotype. Its cognate antigen is unknown. They built TCR cDNA with 5'RACE template switching, a step that put in a universal primer site and UMIs. MiXCR was run by TCRdb on the 5' RACE reads, yielding one entry per CDR3 protein. The table includes about 69,000 distinct CDR3 sequences, under 6.5% detected once. V shed 2 bases and J shed 5 bases, with 9 bases lying between them. Per the germline V gene, CDR1 is KGHSH and CDR2 is LQKENI. This CDR3 region has 13 residues. The receptor's source is a man younger than 35 who received the YFV17D yellow fever vaccine. The V gene is TRBV18, the J gene TRBJ2-5; no clear D gene. The specimen comprised CD4+ T cells sorted from PBMCs, sampled roughly 14 days after the first yellow fever vaccination. CDR3 amino acids: CASSPNQGETQYF. The CDR3 nucleotides read TGTGCCAGCTCACCAAACCAAGGGGAGACCCAGTACTTC. The full variable domain, with the rest looked up from reference TRBV18 and TRBJ2-5, is NAGVMQNPRHLVRRRGQEARLRCSPMKGHSHVYWYRQLPEEGLKFMVYLQKENIIDESGMPKERFSAEFPKEGPSILRIQQVVRGDSAAYFCASSPNQGETQYFGPGTRLLVL.